Listed below are T cell receptor beta chains from one sample, sequenced in a study of cytomegalovirus exposure and HLA in healthy donors. Produced via immunoSEQ multiplex PCR; TCRdb's table is partial and in-frame only. The data show just under 75,000 clones, just under 95% seen once. The material sequenced was PBMCs. The receptors shown here come from a woman younger than 30 in good health and CMV-seropositive. Each CDR3 is given with its conserved first and last residue. D genes are given only for firm matches. The size of a clone is reported for some rows only, either as once, few or many, or as a class for expanded clones.

>TRBJ2-1|-|TRBV4-3|-
TGCGCCAGCAGCCAAGACGCGCGTGGTGAGCAGTTCTTC
CASSQDARGEQFF
>TRBJ2-7|-|TRBV5-1|few
TGCGCCAGCAGCTTGACAGGACAGAGCTCCTACGAGCAGTACTTC
CASSLTGQSSYEQYF
>TRBJ2-3|TRBD2|TRBV6-5|-
TGTGCCAGCAGCGCGACTAGCGCCACAGATACGCAGTATTTT
CASSATSATDTQYF
>TRBJ2-3|-|TRBV12-1|-
TGTGCCAGCAGTCCTATTCGGGATACGCAGTATTTT
CASSPIRDTQYF
>TRBJ1-1|-|TRBV5-1|-
TGCGCCAGCAGCTTGGCGTCCTACCCGTACACTGAAGCTTTCTTT
CASSLASYPYTEAFF
>TRBJ2-7|TRBD1|TRBV4-1|-
TGCGCCAGCAGCTACGGGACAGGTTCCTACGAGCAGTACTTC
CASSYGTGSYEQYF
>TRBJ2-1|-|TRBV7-9|-
TGTGCCAGCAGCTTATTAGCCGGGGACTCCTACAATGAGCAGTTCTTC
CASSLLAGDSYNEQFF
>TRBJ2-5|TRBD1|TRBV9|-
TGTGCCAGCAGCAGCACCGGGACAGACAGGGAGACCCAGTACTTC
CASSSTGTDRETQYF
>TRBJ1-5|TRBD1|TRBV6-5|-
TGTGCCAGCAGTTACCGGGACAGATCTCAGCCCCAGCATTTT
CASSYRDRSQPQHF
>TRBJ1-2|-|TRBV15|-
TGTGCCACCAGCAGCAGGGATGGCTACACCTTC
CATSSRDGYTF
>TRBJ2-2|TRBD2|TRBV7-9|-
TGTGCCAGCAGCTCACCGACTAGCGGGGGAACAAACACCGGGGAGCTGTTTTTT
CASSSPTSGGTNTGELFF
>TRBJ2-7|-|TRBV28|-
TGTGCCAGCAGTTTCCCCAGGGACACTACGGACGAGCAGTACTTC
CASSFPRDTTDEQYF
>TRBJ2-2|TRBD1|TRBV5-1|-
TGCGCCAGCAGCTATGCCGACAGGGACACCGGGGAGCTGTTTTTT
CASSYADRDTGELFF
>TRBJ2-6|-|TRBV4-1|-
TGCGCCAGCAGCCAAGAATCTGGACAGTTCTCTGGGGCCAACGTCCTGACTTTC
CASSQESGQFSGANVLTF
>TRBJ1-1|-|TRBV9|-
TGTGCCAGCAGCGCACCACCAGCGGGACAAGCGAACACTGAAGCTTTCTTT
CASSAPPAGQANTEAFF
>TRBJ2-1|TRBD1|TRBV10-3|-
TGTGCCAGCAGAGGGGACAGTACAATCAATGAGCAGTTCTTC
CASRGDSTINEQFF
>TRBJ1-6|-|TRBV23-1|-
TGCGCCAGCAGTCCAACAGGGCCCTATTCACCCCTCCACTTT
CASSPTGPYSPLHF
>TRBJ1-2|TRBD1|TRBV19|-
TGTGCCAGTAGTACAGGGGGCTATGGCTACACCTTC
CASSTGGYGYTF
>TRBJ1-1|TRBD1|TRBV19|-
TGTGCCAGTACGACAGGGAGAGGGGACACTGAAGCTTTCTTT
CASTTGRGDTEAFF
>TRBJ2-2|TRBD2|TRBV5-1|-
TGCGCCAGCAGCCCGGGACTAGCGGGAGGCACCGGGGAGCTGTTTTTT
CASSPGLAGGTGELFF
>TRBJ2-7|-|TRBV6-6|-
TGTGCCAGCAGTTACTCTCGGACAGTCTCCGTGTACTTC
CASSYSRTVSVYF
>TRBJ2-3|TRBD2|TRBV5-4|-
TGTGCCAGCAGCTTGGACATCGGGACTAGCCGCCCCAGGATGACAGATACGCAGTATTTT
CASSLDIGTSRPRMTDTQYF
>TRBJ1-1|TRBD1|TRBV18|-
TGTGCCAGCTCACCATATATTACAGGGGGGCCTGAAGCTTTCTTT
CASSPYITGGPEAFF
>TRBJ1-1|-|TRBV25-1|-
TGTGCCAGCAGATTGAGGGGGGAAGCTTTCTTT
CASRLRGEAFF
>TRBJ2-5|-|TRBV28|-
TGTGCCAGCAGCAAGCTTCGGAGTGGAACCCAAGAGACCCAGTACTTC
CASSKLRSGTQETQYF
>TRBJ1-1|-|TRBV28|-
TGTGCCAGCAGCAACCGGGGGTCGCCGAACACTGAAGCTTTCTTT
CASSNRGSPNTEAFF
>TRBJ2-3|TRBD1|TRBV29-1|-
TGCAGCCTCGGACAGGGAATGGCAGATACGCAGTATTTT
CSLGQGMADTQYF
>TRBJ2-1|TRBD1|TRBV18|once
TGTGCCAGCTCACCAAGGGGACAGGGGGCTTGTGAGCAGTTCTTC
CASSPRGQGACEQFF
>TRBJ2-7|TRBD2|TRBV28|-
TGTGCCAGCAGTTTTGCTAGCGGGTCCTACGAGCAGTACTTC
CASSFASGSYEQYF
>TRBJ2-7|TRBD1|TRBV6-1|once
TGTGCCAGCAGTGAACCGGGACAGGCGTACTACGAGCAGTACTTC
CASSEPGQAYYEQYF
>TRBJ2-1|-|TRBV5-1|-
TGCGCCAGCAGCTTTATATCCAATGAGCAGTTCTTC
CASSFISNEQFF
>TRBJ2-2|TRBD2|TRBV5-4|-
TGTGCCAGCAGCTTACCTGCCCGCGCGGGAGCTGATCTCACCGGGGAGCTGTTTTTT
CASSLPARAGADLTGELFF
>TRBJ1-5|TRBD1|TRBV27|-
TGTGCCAGCAGTTTGAGACAGGGCCGAGGTCAGCCCCAGCATTTT
CASSLRQGRGQPQHF
>TRBJ2-6|-|TRBV9|-
TGTGCCAGCAGCCCCGTATCTGGGGCCAACGTCCTGACTTTC
CASSPVSGANVLTF
>TRBJ2-1|TRBD2|TRBV28|-
TGTGCCAGCAGTTTACCGCTAGCGGGGAACAATGAGCAGTTCTTC
CASSLPLAGNNEQFF
>TRBJ1-2|TRBD1|TRBV7-2|-
TGTGCCAGCGGGGACAGGCAGTCGCGTGGCTACACCTTC
CASGDRQSRGYTF
>TRBJ1-3|TRBD1|TRBV30|-
TGTGCCTGGATCCCGCAGGGGGCTGCTGGAAACACCATATATTTT
CAWIPQGAAGNTIYF
>TRBJ2-7|TRBD2|TRBV18|-
TGTGCCAGCTCACGATCGACGGCGGGAGTTTTGGAGCAGTACTTC
CASSRSTAGVLEQYF
>TRBJ1-2|TRBD1|TRBV6-1|-
TGTGCCAGCACACAGGGGAACTATGGCTACACCTTC
CASTQGNYGYTF
>TRBJ1-1|-|TRBV6-4|-
TGTGCCAGCAGTGCGGGAACGAACACTGAAGCTTTCTTT
CASSAGTNTEAFF